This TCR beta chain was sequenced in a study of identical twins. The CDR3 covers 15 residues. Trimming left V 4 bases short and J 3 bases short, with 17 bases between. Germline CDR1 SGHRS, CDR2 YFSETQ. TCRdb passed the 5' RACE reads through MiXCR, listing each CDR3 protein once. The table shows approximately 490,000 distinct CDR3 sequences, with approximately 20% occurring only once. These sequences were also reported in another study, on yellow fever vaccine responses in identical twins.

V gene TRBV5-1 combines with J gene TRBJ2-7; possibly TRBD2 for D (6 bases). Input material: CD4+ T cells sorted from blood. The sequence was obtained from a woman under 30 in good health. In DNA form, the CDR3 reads TGCGCCAGCAGCCGATCCGGGACTCCCGTCTACGAGCAGTACTTC. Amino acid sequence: CASSRSGTPVYEQYF. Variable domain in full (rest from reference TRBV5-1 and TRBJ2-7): KAGVTQTPRYLIKTRGQQVTLSCSPISGHRSVSWYQQTPGQGLQFLFEYFSETQRNKGNFPGRFSGRQFSNSRSEMNVSTLELGDSALYLCASSRSGTPVYEQYFGPGTRLTVT.